This TCR beta chain came from a study of identical twins. This clonotype occurred a few times. With template switching, a universal primer site was added, and the cDNA carried unique molecular identifiers. From the 5' RACE reads, TCRdb called clonotypes with MiXCR, one entry per CDR3 protein. Of around 490,000 distinct CDR3 sequences listed, around 15% were seen once; the top ten hold 0.98%. Per the germline V gene, CDR1 is LGHNA and CDR2 is YNFKEQ. The CDR3 contains 16 residues. V shed 5 bases and J 6 bases; nucleotides not matched to a gene: 14. The same data also contributed to another study, on yellow fever vaccine responses in identical twins.

The V gene is TRBV4-2, the J gene TRBJ2-3; 7 nucleotides match TRBD1. The TCR sequence derives from a woman younger than 35 in good health. Sequenced material: CD4+ T cells sorted from blood. CDR3 nucleotide sequence: TGTGCCAGCAGCATTCCCCGACAGGGCAGGTCGGATACGCAGTATTTT. Translation: CASSIPRQGRSDTQYF.